Below, 26 T cell receptor beta chains from the same sample are listed, as sequenced in a study of beta chain features in type 1 diabetes. What was sequenced were expressed TCRB transcripts, since all of the isolated RNA had been reverse transcribed. TCRdb's copy holds only in-frame clones and misses some; the assay was immunoSEQ multiplex PCR. Of roughly 700,000 clones listed, under 15% are singletons. Notes on the study in general: In every one of the four CD4+ subsets, TCRB CDR3s were moderately but significantly shorter in Type 1 diabetes patients.

Antigen specificity for these receptors is unknown. Sequenced material: naive CD4+ T cells from blood. The receptors come from a young man with type 1 diabetes.

This clone has a handful of counts. This chain uses TRBV7-9 with TRBJ2-3; TRBD1 matches at 10 bases. The CDR3 totals 16 residues. Germline V CDR1 and CDR2: SEHNR, FQNEAQ (reference sequence). The trim removed 8 bases at V and 6 bases at J, leaving 14 bases unmatched. Written as DNA, the CDR3 is TGTGCCAGCCGACGCGGTTGGGACAGGGGTTCGGATACGCAGTATTTT. It translates to CASRRGWDRGSDTQYF.

This clone was counted between two and nine times. This CDR3 is also generated by other DNA sequences in the sample. J is TRBJ2-5 and V is TRBV4-1; perhaps TRBD1 as D (6 bases). This CDR3 contains 13 residues. V lost 4 bases to trimming and J lost 2 bases, with 8 bases between them. Germline-derived CDR1 and CDR2 are MGHRA and YSYEKL. CDR3 amino acids: CASSLQGQETQYF. For the CDR3, the DNA is TGCGCCAGCAGCCTCCAGGGGCAAGAGACCCAGTACTTC.

The CDR3 DNA follows: TGTGCCAGCAGTGAGGGACAGCTCTATAATTCACCCCTCCACTTT. It encodes CASSEGQLYNSPLHF. The J gene is TRBJ1-6, the V gene TRBV25-1, with 7 bases matching TRBD1. CDR3 length: 15 residues. V dropped 3 bases and J dropped 3; count of bases not matched to a gene: 2. Germline V CDR1 and CDR2: MGHDK, SYGVNS.

This rearrangement joins TRBV7-2 to TRBJ2-7; no definite D call. This CDR3 region has 15 residues. Germline-derived CDR1 and CDR2 are SGHTA and FQGNSA. V dropped 3 bases and J dropped 0 bases, with 12 bases sitting between them. CDR3 protein: CASSFDSTSSYEQYF. CDR3 nucleotide sequence: TGTGCCAGCAGCTTCGACTCTACGAGCTCCTACGAGCAGTACTTC.

This chain joins TRBV4-1 and TRBJ2-3; 10 bases align to TRBD2. CDR1 is MGHRA, CDR2 YSYEKL, per germline. The CDR3 is made up of 19 amino acids. Unmatched junction bases numbered 14, after V lost 3 bases and J lost 2 bases. DNA for the CDR3: TGCGCCAGCAGCCACGGGGTGGACAGCGGGGGGGCAGACACAGATACGCAGTATTTT. Protein sequence: CASSHGVDSGGADTDTQYF.

The chain joins TRBV28 to TRBJ2-7; possibly TRBD1 for D (6 bases). CDR3 size: 12 residues. The V end was cut by 8 bases, the J end by 3 bases, with 11 bases between. Germline V CDR1 and CDR2: MDHEN, SYDVKM. The CDR3 here is CASGQPSYEQYF. As DNA, the CDR3 is TGTGCCAGCGGACAGCCGAGCTACGAGCAGTACTTC.

This clone showed up just once. V and J are TRBV5-1 and TRBJ2-5, with 7 positions matching TRBD1. CDR3 size: 14 residues. V dropped 4 bases and J dropped 3; count of bases not matched to a gene: 6. Germline lookup yields CDR1 SGHRS and CDR2 YFSETQ. The CDR3 sequence is CASSTLTGKETQYF. CDR3 nucleotide sequence: TGCGCCAGCAGCACTTTGACAGGGAAAGAGACCCAGTACTTC.

This clone has more than one count but fewer than ten. The genes are TRBV7-2 and TRBJ2-1, with D possibly being TRBD1 or TRBD2 (6 bases each). V lost 5 bases and J 4 bases, leaving 15 bases between the germline ends. The CDR3 consists of 15 residues. Germline V lookup: CDR1 SGHTA, CDR2 FQGNSA. The DNA for the CDR3 is TGTGCCAGCAGCGTACAGGGACTGCTGTACAATGAGCAGTTCTTC. Translated: CASSVQGLLYNEQFF.

The chain joins TRBV21-1 to TRBJ1-3; the DNA was not compared with TRBD1, the D call given in the table. TRBV21-1 is given as a pseudogene. This CDR3 is built from 17 residues. CDR3 region: CASSKEGSGGPGNTIYF. The CDR3 DNA reads TGTGCCAGCAGCAAAGAAGGCTCAGGGGGCCCTGGAAACACCATATATTTT.

The V and J genes are TRBV14 and TRBJ1-4; D is undetermined. V lost 4 bases to trimming and J lost 8 bases, with 11 bases between them. The CDR3 runs 13 residues. The V gene's germline CDR1 is SGHDN and CDR2 FVKESK. CDR3 sequence (DNA): TGTGCCAGCAGCCCGGGCCTGTGGGAAAAACTGTTTTTT. Protein product: CASSPGLWEKLFF.

This clone was detected a few times. The chain carries TRBV12-5 and TRBJ1-2, with D uncertain. Germline V gives CDR1 LGHNT, CDR2 FRNRAP. V lost 0 bases, J lost 5 bases, and 13 bases lay in between. CDR3 length equals 15 residues. The CDR3 nucleotides read TGTGCTAGTGGTTTGGTCGGCGGTCGAGATTATGGCTACACCTTC. Amino acids: CASGLVGGRDYGYTF.

The gene calls are TRBV9 and TRBJ2-7; 7 bases align to TRBD1. V dropped 1 base and J dropped 5; count of bases not matched to a gene: 9. CDR3 length equals 15 residues. Germline V CDR1 and CDR2: SGDLS, YYNGEE. CDR3 nucleotide sequence: TGTGCCAGCAGCGTATGGACAGGCGAGGGCAACGAGCAGTACTTC. This codes for CASSVWTGEGNEQYF.

This clone has just a few counts. The J gene is TRBJ2-5, the V gene TRBV6-5, with TRBD2 identical over 8 bases. Trimming took 5 bases from V and 2 from J; bases not matched to a gene: 7. CDR3 size: 15 residues. Per the germline V gene, CDR1 is MNHEY and CDR2 is SVGAGI. DNA of the CDR3: TGTGCCAGCAGTCTACCGGGGGGGCGTCAAGAGACCCAGTACTTC. This translates into CASSLPGGRQETQYF.

This clone was found a few times. The chain is built from TRBV7-9 and TRBJ1-2; D unresolved. Germline CDR1 SEHNR, CDR2 FQNEAQ (reference sequence). V shed 2 bases and J shed 6 bases, with 7 bases lying between them. There are 12 residues in the CDR3. CDR3 protein: CASSLTRNGYTF. The CDR3 DNA sequence: TGTGCCAGCAGCTTAACGCGCAATGGCTACACCTTC.

This chain links TRBV2 with TRBJ1-6, with a weak D call TRBD1 (5 bases). This CDR3 has 14 amino acids. Germline V gene data show CDR1 as SNHLY and CDR2 as FYNNEI. With 2 bases removed from V and 7 bases from J, the gap between germline ends came to 9 bases. CDR3 residues: CASSEQGENSPLHF. The DNA of the CDR3 is TGTGCCAGCAGTGAACAGGGCGAGAATTCACCCCTCCACTTT.

This clone was seen a handful of times. The chain joins TRBV5-6 to TRBJ1-2, with D possibly TRBD1 on 6 matching bases. The ends were cut back, 1 base at V and 4 bases at J, with 14 bases in the middle. The germline gives CDR1 SGHDT, CDR2 YYEEEE. This CDR3 has 15 amino acids. CDR3 amino acids: CASSLYAGAAYGYTF. In DNA, the CDR3 is TGTGCCAGCAGCTTGTATGCAGGGGCGGCCTATGGCTACACCTTC. The full variable domain, rest sourced from reference TRBV5-6 and TRBJ1-2, is DAGVTQSPTHLIKTRGQQVTLRCSPKSGHDTVSWYQQALGQGPQFIFQYYEEEERQRGNFPDRFSGHQFPNYSSELNVNALLLGDSALYLCASSLYAGAAYGYTFGSGTRLTVV.

The rearrangement uses TRBV6-5 and TRBJ2-5; D possibly matches TRBD1 or TRBD2 (5 bases each). In germline, CDR1 is MNHEY, CDR2 SVGAGI. Trimming shortened V by 6 bases and J by 1 base, and 12 bases separated the two germline ends. This CDR3 contains 14 residues. CDR3 DNA sequence: TGTGCCAGCAGCGGGACGCTGGGCCAAGAGACCCAGTACTTC. Its protein is CASSGTLGQETQYF.

This clone was counted a few times. The J gene is TRBJ2-5, the V gene TRBV7-2; perhaps D is TRBD1 or TRBD2 (5 bases each). Per the germline V gene, CDR1 is SGHTA and CDR2 is FQGNSA. This CDR3 comprises 15 residues. With 7 bases removed from V and 4 bases from J, the gap between germline ends came to 19 bases. Here the CDR3 reads CASIVLPGTTETQYF. The CDR3 DNA sequence: TGTGCCAGCATCGTCCTCCCCGGGACCACAGAGACCCAGTACTTC. Full variable domain (remainder filled in from reference TRBV7-2 and TRBJ2-5): GAGVSQSPSNKVTEKGKDVELRCDPISGHTALYWYRQSLGQGLEFLIYFQGNSAPDKSGLPSDRFSAERTGGSVSTLTIQRTQQEDSAVYLCASIVLPGTTETQYFGPGTRLLVL.

In its sample, this clone was seen a few times. This sequence joins TRBV18 and TRBJ2-7; TRBD1 matches at 7 bases. V trimming: 3 bases; J trimming: 3 bases; junction bases outside the gene matches: 5. This CDR3 spans 14 amino acids. Germline V gene lookup returns CDR1 KGHSH and CDR2 LQKENI. The CDR3 coding sequence is TGTGCCAGCTCACCCAATCAGGGGGACTACGAGCAGTACTTC. The encoded protein is CASSPNQGDYEQYF.

This clone was seen more than once but under ten times. The DNA for the CDR3 is TGTGCCAGCTCGAGGACAGGGGCGTTCACAGATACGCAGTATTTT. Translated: CASSRTGAFTDTQYF. This sequence joins TRBV18 and TRBJ2-3; 9 bases are shared with TRBD1. CDR3 length: 15 residues. The germline CDR1 and CDR2 sequences are KGHSH and LQKENI. Trimming at V came to 6 bases and at J to 2 bases, leaving 6 bases not matched to a gene.

The sample holds a few counts of this clone. This chain uses TRBV11-2 with TRBJ2-6; the D is unclear. V was pared by 2 bases and J by 3 bases, with 2 bases between. There are 13 residues in the CDR3. In germline, CDR1 is SGHAT, CDR2 FQNNGV. CDR3 sequence reads: CASSLIGANVLTF. CDR3 nucleotide sequence: TGTGCCAGCAGCTTAATTGGGGCCAACGTCCTGACTTTC.

The genes are TRBV2 and TRBJ2-1; D gene unclear. The CDR3 extends over 13 amino acids. Deletions cut 7 bases from V and 6 bases from J, with 13 bases between. Germline V gene data show CDR1 as SNHLY and CDR2 as FYNNEI. As DNA, the CDR3 is TGTGCCAGCATGAGGCTCATCTCCAATGAGCAGTTCTTC. The encoded protein is CASMRLISNEQFF.

The chain combines TRBV4-1 with TRBJ2-3; possible D gene TRBD1, 5 bases. The CDR3 has 15 residues. From germline, CDR1 is MGHRA and CDR2 YSYEKL. The V end was cut by 3 bases, the J end by 2 bases, with 12 bases between. The CDR3 nucleotides read TGCGCCAGCAGCCACCTGGACACCCACACAGATACGCAGTATTTT. Translating it yields CASSHLDTHTDTQYF.

This clone was found a few times. This chain links TRBV5-4 with TRBJ1-1; 9 bases are a match to TRBD1. Germline V CDR1 and CDR2: SGHNT, YYREEE (reference sequence). The CDR3 sequence is 14 residues long. V lost 4 bases to trimming and J lost 1 base; unmatched junction nucleotides: 2. The CDR3 DNA reads as TGTGCCAGCAGCCCGGGACAGGGGAACACTGAAGCTTTCTTT. Residues: CASSPGQGNTEAFF.

This chain links TRBV18 with TRBJ1-1; perhaps TRBD1 as D (5 bases). V lost 3 bases and J lost 3, with 17 bases in between. Germline V gene sequence: CDR1 KGHSH, CDR2 LQKENI. The CDR3 totals 16 residues. DNA of the CDR3: TGTGCCAGCTCACCGACGGGACTCACCGGGGACACTGAAGCTTTCTTT. Protein product: CASSPTGLTGDTEAFF.

This clone was observed a handful of times. The rearrangement links TRBV30 to TRBJ2-3; 10 positions match TRBD2. V was clipped by 5 bases and J by 5 bases; unmatched bases: 10. Germline loops: CDR1 GTSNPN, CDR2 SVGIG (reference sequence). The CDR3 runs to 15 residues. The CDR3 bases are TGTGCCTGGTTTAAGACTAGCGGGCTTAAAGATACGCAGTATTTT. Translating gives CAWFKTSGLKDTQYF.